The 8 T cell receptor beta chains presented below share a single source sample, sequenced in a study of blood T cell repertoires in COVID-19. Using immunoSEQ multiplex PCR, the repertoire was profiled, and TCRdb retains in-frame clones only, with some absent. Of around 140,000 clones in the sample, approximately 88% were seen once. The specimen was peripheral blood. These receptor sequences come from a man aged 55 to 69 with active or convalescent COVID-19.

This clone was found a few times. The CDR3 is CASSVEGGSYNEQFF. CDR3 in DNA: TGTGCCAGCAGCGTAGAAGGGGGATCCTACAATGAGCAGTTCTTC. The chain combines TRBV9 with TRBJ2-1; the D gene is possibly TRBD1 (6 bases). The V gene lost 0 bases and the J gene lost 1 base, with 8 bases spanning the gap. This CDR3 spans 15 amino acids. Germline CDR1 SGDLS, CDR2 YYNGEE.

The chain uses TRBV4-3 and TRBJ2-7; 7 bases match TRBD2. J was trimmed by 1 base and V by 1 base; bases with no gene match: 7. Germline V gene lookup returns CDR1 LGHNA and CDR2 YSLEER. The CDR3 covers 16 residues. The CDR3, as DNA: TGCGCCAGCAGCCAAGCCGGGGCTAGCGGATCCTACGAGCAGTACTTC. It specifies CASSQAGASGSYEQYF.

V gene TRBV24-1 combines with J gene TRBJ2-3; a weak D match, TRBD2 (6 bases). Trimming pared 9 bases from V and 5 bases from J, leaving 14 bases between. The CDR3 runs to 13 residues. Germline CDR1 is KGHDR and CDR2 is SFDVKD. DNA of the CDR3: TGTGCCACCTCCCCCCCTAGCGTAGATACGCAGTATTTT. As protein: CATSPPSVDTQYF.

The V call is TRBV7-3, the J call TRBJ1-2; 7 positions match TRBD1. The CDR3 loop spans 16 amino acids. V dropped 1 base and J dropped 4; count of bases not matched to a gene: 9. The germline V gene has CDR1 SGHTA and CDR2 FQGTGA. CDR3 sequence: CASSLNPGGTPYGYTF. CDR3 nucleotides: TGTGCCAGCAGCTTAAATCCAGGGGGTACCCCCTATGGCTACACCTTC.

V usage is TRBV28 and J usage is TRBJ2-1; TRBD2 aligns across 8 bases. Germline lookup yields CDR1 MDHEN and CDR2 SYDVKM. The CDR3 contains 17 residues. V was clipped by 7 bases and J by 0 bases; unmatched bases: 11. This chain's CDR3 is CASIPPTSGSSYNEQFF. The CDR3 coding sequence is TGTGCCAGCATCCCACCGACGAGCGGGAGCTCCTACAATGAGCAGTTCTTC. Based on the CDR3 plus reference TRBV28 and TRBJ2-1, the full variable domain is DVKVTQSSRYLVKRTGEKVFLECVQDMDHENMFWYRQDPGLGLRLIYFSYDVKMKEKGDIPEGYSVSREKKERFSLILESASTNQTSMYLCASIPPTSGSSYNEQFFGPGTRLTVL.

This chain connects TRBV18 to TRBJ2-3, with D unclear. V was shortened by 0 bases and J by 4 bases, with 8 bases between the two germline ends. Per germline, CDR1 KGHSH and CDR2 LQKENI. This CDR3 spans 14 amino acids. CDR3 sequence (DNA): TGTGCCAGCTCACCACCGTGGCCCGCAGATACGCAGTATTTT. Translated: CASSPPWPADTQYF.

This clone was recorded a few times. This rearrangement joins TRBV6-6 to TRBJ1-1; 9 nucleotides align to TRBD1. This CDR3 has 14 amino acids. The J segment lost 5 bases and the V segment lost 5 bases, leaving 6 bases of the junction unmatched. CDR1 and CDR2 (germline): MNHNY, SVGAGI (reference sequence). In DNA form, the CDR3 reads TGTGCCAGCAGTCCCGGACAGGGGACGACTGAAGCTTTCTTT. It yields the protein CASSPGQGTTEAFF.

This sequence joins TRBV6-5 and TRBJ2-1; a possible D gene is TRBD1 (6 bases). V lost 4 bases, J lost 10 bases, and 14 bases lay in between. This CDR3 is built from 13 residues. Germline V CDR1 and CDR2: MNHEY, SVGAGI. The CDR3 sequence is CASSLPDRTEQFF. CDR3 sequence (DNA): TGTGCCAGCAGTTTACCAGACAGGACGGAGCAGTTCTTC.